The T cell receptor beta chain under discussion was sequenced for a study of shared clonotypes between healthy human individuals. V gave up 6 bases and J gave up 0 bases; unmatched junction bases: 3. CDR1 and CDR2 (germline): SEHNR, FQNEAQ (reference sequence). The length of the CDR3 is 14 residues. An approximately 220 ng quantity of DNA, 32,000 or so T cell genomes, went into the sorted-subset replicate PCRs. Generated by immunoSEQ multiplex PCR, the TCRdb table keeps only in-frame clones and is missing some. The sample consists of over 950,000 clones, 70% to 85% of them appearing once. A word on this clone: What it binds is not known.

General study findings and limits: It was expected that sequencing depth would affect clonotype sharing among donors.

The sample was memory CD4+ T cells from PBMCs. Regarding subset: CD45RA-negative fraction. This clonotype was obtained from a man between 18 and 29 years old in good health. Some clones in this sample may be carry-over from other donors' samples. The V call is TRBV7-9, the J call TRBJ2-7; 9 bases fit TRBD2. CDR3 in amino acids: CASRDSGSSYEQYF. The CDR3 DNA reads TGTGCCAGCAGGGATAGCGGGAGCTCCTACGAGCAGTACTTC.